Listed below are T cell receptor beta chains from one sample, sequenced in a study of T cells in Graves' hyperthyroidism and ophthalmopathy. Using its own MiXCR run on the multiplex PCR reads, TCRdb lists one record per CDR3 protein. Among fewer than 300,000 distinct CDR3 sequences listed, around 15% were seen once. The material sequenced was blood. Receptor source: a woman in her forties or fifties with Graves' hyperthyroidism that later progressed to Graves' ophthalmopathy. Both conserved end residues are part of each CDR3. Clone size appears in some rows only: once, few, many, or a class for an expanded clone.

clone_size v_call cdr3_aa
many TRBV7-8 CASSPARQGAYEQYF
many TRBV2 CATMGGTGAFF
many TRBV2 CASSVPRVGGELFF
many TRBV30 CAWGTGRKAFF
many TRBV5-1 CASAGWGAEQETQYF
NA TRBV20-1 CSAREWASGSGGRNEQYF
few TRBV25-1 CASTTGESGNTIYF
many TRBV3-1 CASSQDWVSTDTQYF
NA TRBV19 CASSTGTSAYNEQFF
many TRBV30 CAWSRTGVIGNTIYF
many TRBV6-1 CASRNLQVKVEQYF
many TRBV27 CASSLSGEDTQYF
many TRBV18 CASSPPGQGALSTEAFF
NA TRBV2 CASSPPLLTEAFF
many TRBV3-1 CASHPDTQYF
many TRBV19 CASRASGQGKQPQHF
NA TRBV27 CASSFSLIYGYTF
many TRBV3-1 CASSQDRSGATETQYF
many TRBV20-1 CTPGLGGNIQYF
few TRBV2 CASRGDGGRARTDTQYF
many TRBV12-3/TRBV12-4 CASSSTGSGGYTF
many TRBV19 CASSIPLYRQGGGNEQFF
few TRBV19 CASSRRTEDNQPQHF
many TRBV9 CASSFQAGVADTQYF
many TRBV2 CASSEARGRGEAFF
NA TRBV5-1 CASSSPGAMETQYF
many TRBV7-3 CASSLSGTGDLKTQYF
NA TRBV28 CASSLVGTGAGYTF
many TRBV7-2 CASRRTSGETQYF
NA TRBV19 CASSPSDLPEVFF
once TRBV10-3 CAISGSGQDDEKLVF
many TRBV18 CASSPGGQGMFTEAFF
many TRBV6-1 CASSDPGVTSYEQYF
NA TRBV4-1 CASSQDQRQGNYGYTF
few TRBV20-1 CSARGGLAEPEFF
many TRBV7-8 CASSSTGGGTEAFF
NA TRBV4-2 CASSQNRGTYEQYF
many TRBV30 CAWSPRQGVNQPQHF
many TRBV6-1 CASRRSGPNNSPLHF
many TRBV10-3 CAIRDFGLAGTRGPYEQYF
NA TRBV6-4 CASSDEYNEQFF
many TRBV2 CASVLQETQYF
many TRBV20-1 CSARDPENTEAFF
NA TRBV11-2 CASTGIEGPAFF
many TRBV5-1 CASSTTGNTEAFF
many TRBV29-1 CSVEVGLGVGTQYF
few TRBV30 CAWGTGWQETQYF
NA TRBV5-6 CASSLWPPANYGYTF
few TRBV7-9 CASSWLGAKEQFF